This passage covers 25 T cell receptor beta chains from one sample sequenced in a study of T-cell reconstitution after alpha-beta-depleted transplantation in children. The TCRbeta library incorporated unique molecular identifiers. TCRdb re-called the PCR reads through MiXCR, storing one row per CDR3 protein. Of around 200,000 distinct CDR3 sequences listed, 7% to 9% are singletons. Sequences were derived from PBMCs, mostly from graft donor cells, sampled 360 days after TCRalphabeta/CD19-depleted stem cell transplant. Every receptor here comes from a male patient aged 2 to 9 who had a stem cell transplant for acute myeloid leukemia, so the T cells may come from the graft donor.

The V and J genes are TRBV24-1 and TRBJ1-1, with unresolved D. V lost 0 bases, J lost 5 bases, and 15 bases lay in between. Germline assignment: CDR1 KGHDR and CDR2 SFDVKD. The CDR3 loop spans 16 amino acids. The CDR3 is CATSDLDSWPDTEAFF. CDR3 in DNA: TGTGCCACCAGTGATTTGGACTCGTGGCCGGATACTGAAGCTTTCTTT.

At least ten counts were recorded for this clonotype. The rearrangement joins TRBV29-1 to TRBJ2-1; D is unclear. Trimming pared 7 bases from V and 10 bases from J, leaving 14 bases between. This CDR3 contains 11 residues. Looked up from germline, CDR1 is SQVTM and CDR2 is ANQGSEA. The DNA of the CDR3 is TGCAGCGCCACCCGTGGGTCAGAGCAGTTCTTC. This translates into CSATRGSEQFF.

This clonotype has at least ten counts. This chain connects TRBV20-1 to TRBJ2-7; 8 nucleotides align to TRBD2. Germline loops: CDR1 DFQATT, CDR2 SNEGSKA (reference sequence). J lost 5 bases, V lost 5 bases, and 8 bases had no gene match. This CDR3 has 13 residues. The CDR3 region is CSARQAGANEQYF. The CDR3 DNA follows: TGCAGTGCTCGCCAAGCGGGAGCGAACGAGCAGTACTTC.

This clonotype was seen repeatedly, ten times or more. The chain recombines TRBV5-1 with TRBJ2-7; 9 bases are shared with TRBD2. The CDR3 spans 15 residues. V dropped 4 bases and J dropped 2; count of bases not matched to a gene: 7. Per germline, CDR1 SGHRS and CDR2 YFSETQ. This chain's CDR3 is CASSPLAGGTYEQYF. As DNA, the CDR3 is TGCGCCAGCAGCCCACTAGCGGGCGGGACCTACGAGCAGTACTTC.

The V and J genes are TRBV20-1 and TRBJ2-5; 8 bases align to TRBD1. The CDR3 is made up of 14 amino acids. The V gene end was trimmed by 6 bases and the J gene end by 1 base; junction bases not matched to a gene: 7. The germline CDR1 and CDR2 sequences are DFQATT and SNEGSKA (reference sequence). CDR3 nucleotide sequence: TGCAGTGCAACCCGGGACAGGATCCAAGAGACCCAGTACTTC. This gives the protein CSATRDRIQETQYF.

V gene TRBV27 combines with J gene TRBJ2-3; 10 nucleotides line up with TRBD1. Germline V CDR1 and CDR2: MNHEY, SMNVEV (reference sequence). The CDR3 covers 17 residues. The V gene end was trimmed by 3 bases and the J gene end by 5 bases; junction bases not matched to a gene: 11. CDR3 sequence: CASSFLPPGQGKDTQYF. The CDR3 bases are TGTGCCAGCAGTTTCCTCCCGCCGGGACAGGGGAAAGATACGCAGTATTTT.

This clonotype was counted a few times. This chain uses TRBV7-2 with TRBJ1-5; D remains ambiguous. The CDR3 loop spans 15 amino acids. Trimming cost V 5 bases and J 4 bases, with 15 bases left between them. Per germline, CDR1 SGHTA and CDR2 FQGNSA. The CDR3 DNA reads as TGTGCCAGCAGCCTCACGGGTGTCAAAAATCAGCCCCAGCATTTT. Translated, it gives CASSLTGVKNQPQHF.

This clonotype came up a few times. Germline and junction disagree at one end, which may indicate a read error. The rearrangement uses TRBV6-1 and TRBJ1-5; D ambiguous. Germline-derived CDR1 and CDR2 are MNHNS and SASEGT. This CDR3 is 16 amino acids long. The CDR3 sequence is CASRSSQTGINRPQHF. The CDR3 region has the DNA TGTGCCAGCAGATCATCTCAGACGGGGATTAATCGGCCCCAGCATTTT.

This clonotype was observed a single time. This rearrangement joins TRBV6-2 or TRBV6-3 to TRBJ2-5; D is uncertain. Per the germline V gene, CDR1 is MNHEY and CDR2 is SVGEGT. This CDR3 is built from 11 residues. Trimming pared 3 bases from V and 9 bases from J, leaving 8 bases between. The CDR3 nucleotides read TGTGCCAGCAGTTATTCCGAGGCCCAGTACTTC. It codes for CASSYSEAQYF.

The rearrangement links TRBV6-2 or TRBV6-3 to TRBJ2-1; 11 bases match TRBD1. Losses at the gene ends were 5 bases for V and 6 bases for J; bases not matched to a gene: 9. The CDR3 spans 16 residues. Germline V gene lookup returns CDR1 MNHEY and CDR2 SVGEGT. CDR3 DNA sequence: TGTGCCAGCAGTCCGTGGGGGACAGGGGGGTTCAATGAGCAGTTCTTC. It is translated as CASSPWGTGGFNEQFF.

This clonotype has a handful of counts. V and J are TRBV11-1 and TRBJ2-3; the D is unclear. Trimming took 3 bases from V and 3 from J, leaving 10 bases between them. This CDR3 contains 14 residues. Germline assignment: CDR1 SGHAT and CDR2 FQDESV (reference sequence). CDR3 protein: CASSLVMETDTQYF. Written as DNA, the CDR3 is TGTGCCAGCAGCTTGGTTATGGAAACAGATACGCAGTATTTT.

This clonotype has only a few counts. The chain recombines TRBV15 with TRBJ1-2, with D perhaps TRBD1 (5 bases). CDR1 and CDR2 from the germline V gene are LNHNV and YYDKDF (reference sequence). The CDR3 totals 16 residues. V lost 3 bases, J lost 2 bases, and 16 bases lay in between. The CDR3 spells CATSRGGFGINYGYTF. The CDR3 nucleotides read TGTGCCACCAGCAGGGGGGGTTTCGGGATCAACTATGGCTACACCTTC.

The chain employs TRBV20-1 and TRBJ1-1; 8 bases are a match to TRBD1. Per germline, CDR1 DFQATT and CDR2 SNEGSKA (reference sequence). The CDR3 extends over 16 amino acids. Trimming at V came to 8 bases and at J to 0 bases, leaving 14 bases not matched to a gene. The CDR3 protein is CSTGPRGTGLNTEAFF. The CDR3 region has the DNA TGCAGTACAGGCCCCCGAGGGACAGGATTGAACACTGAAGCTTTCTTT.

This clonotype showed up many times. This sequence joins TRBV12-3 or TRBV12-4 and TRBJ2-3; perhaps TRBD2 as D (6 bases). Trimming took off 3 bases at V and 2 bases at J, with 9 bases between the two ends. The CDR3 spans 14 residues. CDR3 in amino acids: CASSFRGITDTQYF. CDR3 nucleotide sequence: TGTGCCAGCAGTTTCCGGGGGATCACAGATACGCAGTATTTT.

This clonotype was detected only a few times. The chain joins TRBV10-3 to TRBJ2-1, with D possibly being TRBD1 (6 bases). V shed 9 bases and J shed 3 bases, with 21 bases lying between them. The CDR3 runs to 16 residues. In germline, CDR1 is ENHRY, CDR2 SYGVKD. The CDR3 is CAISGSAGDRYNEQFF. The CDR3 region has the DNA TGTGCCATTTCTGGGTCGGCAGGGGATCGCTACAATGAGCAGTTCTTC.

Ten or more counts support this clonotype. The rearrangement joins TRBV15 to TRBJ2-3, with D perhaps matching TRBD1 (6 bases). V was clipped by 6 bases and J by 0 bases, with 19 bases between them. Germline-derived CDR1 and CDR2 are LNHNV and YYDKDF (reference sequence). CDR3 length: 17 residues. In DNA, the CDR3 is TGTGCCACCAGAAGGGGTGGGACATCCTATAGCACAGATACGCAGTATTTT. This translates into CATRRGGTSYSTDTQYF.

This clonotype has at least ten counts. The V and J genes are TRBV12-3 or TRBV12-4 and TRBJ1-6, with no clear D. V was shortened by 7 bases and J by 6 bases, with 16 bases between the two germline ends. The CDR3 contains 15 residues. The CDR3: CASIESGQINSPLHF. The CDR3 DNA sequence: TGTGCCAGCATTGAAAGCGGCCAGATTAATTCACCCCTCCACTTT.

This clonotype was detected only once. V is TRBV18 and J is TRBJ1-6; D remains unclear. The V end lost 2 bases, the J end lost 2 bases, and 7 bases lay between the germline ends. Germline assignment: CDR1 KGHSH and CDR2 LQKENI. The CDR3 is 15 residues long. CDR3 in amino acids: CASSPTEAYNSPLHF. The DNA for the CDR3 is TGTGCCAGCTCACCAACGGAGGCCTATAATTCACCCCTCCACTTT.

This clonotype has more than one count but fewer than ten. This sequence joins TRBV29-1 and TRBJ1-1; D is unresolved. This CDR3 region has 13 residues. The V end lost 6 bases, the J end lost 1 base, and 12 bases lay between the germline ends. CDR1 SQVTM and CDR2 ANQGSEA come from the germline V gene. CDR3 DNA sequence: TGCAGCGTGTTCCGGGATGAGAACACTGAAGCTTTCTTT. It yields the protein CSVFRDENTEAFF.

The chain recombines TRBV5-1 with TRBJ2-7, with TRBD2 matching 7 bases. J gave up 2 bases and V 5 bases, and 10 bases lay outside the gene matches. This CDR3 region has 15 residues. Per the germline V gene, CDR1 is SGHRS and CDR2 is YFSETQ. CDR3: CASRIGRVGAYEQYF. Here the CDR3 DNA reads TGCGCCAGCAGGATTGGGAGGGTAGGGGCCTACGAGCAGTACTTC. The whole variable domain, filled in from reference TRBV5-1 and TRBJ2-7, reads KAGVTQTPRYLIKTRGQQVTLSCSPISGHRSVSWYQQTPGQGLQFLFEYFSETQRNKGNFPGRFSGRQFSNSRSEMNVSTLELGDSALYLCASRIGRVGAYEQYFGPGTRLTVT.

This sequence joins TRBV10-3 and TRBJ2-7; TRBD2 aligns across 8 bases. The V gene's germline CDR1 is ENHRY and CDR2 SYGVKD. This CDR3 region has 14 residues. The trim removed 3 bases at V and 2 bases at J, leaving 3 bases unmatched. In DNA, the CDR3 is TGTGCCATCAGTGACCCGGGAGGGACCTACGAGCAGTACGTC. Its translation is CAISDPGGTYEQYV.

This clonotype was seen ten or more times. V and J are TRBV7-2 and TRBJ2-1, with 7 bases that match TRBD1. The CDR3 spans 13 residues. V trimming: 7 bases; J trimming: 4 bases; junction bases outside the gene matches: 4. The germline CDR1 and CDR2 sequences are SGHTA and FQGNSA. The CDR3 DNA follows: TGTGCCAGCACTCCGACAGGGTACAATGAGCAGTTCTTC. It translates to CASTPTGYNEQFF.

This clonotype has at least ten counts. The rearrangement links TRBV28 to TRBJ2-1; 9 positions match TRBD2. V trimming: 10 bases; J trimming: 10 bases; junction bases outside the gene matches: 20. The CDR3 totals 16 residues. Per germline, CDR1 MDHEN and CDR2 SYDVKM. In DNA, the CDR3 is TGTGCCACCTCCTTTATAATGGCGGGGGGGTCTCCCGAGCAGTTCTTC. Translating gives CATSFIMAGGSPEQFF.

J is TRBJ2-1 and V is TRBV4-1; 7 bases line up with TRBD2. The CDR3 extends over 15 amino acids. J was trimmed by 6 bases and V by 0 bases; bases with no gene match: 5. The V gene's germline CDR1 is MGHRA and CDR2 YSYEKL. The CDR3 DNA reads as TGCGCCAGCAGCCAAGACCCTAGCGGAAGCAATGAGCAGTTCTTC. Amino acids: CASSQDPSGSNEQFF.

This clonotype was seen at least ten times. The chain links TRBV20-1 to TRBJ2-1; either TRBD1 or TRBD2 may supply D (5 bases each). The CDR3 loop spans 11 amino acids. V was cut by 6 bases and J by 8 bases, with 11 bases left in between. Germline loops: CDR1 DFQATT, CDR2 SNEGSKA (reference sequence). The CDR3 protein is CSARGGDEQFF. The DNA of the CDR3 is TGCAGTGCGAGGGGTGGCGATGAGCAGTTCTTC.